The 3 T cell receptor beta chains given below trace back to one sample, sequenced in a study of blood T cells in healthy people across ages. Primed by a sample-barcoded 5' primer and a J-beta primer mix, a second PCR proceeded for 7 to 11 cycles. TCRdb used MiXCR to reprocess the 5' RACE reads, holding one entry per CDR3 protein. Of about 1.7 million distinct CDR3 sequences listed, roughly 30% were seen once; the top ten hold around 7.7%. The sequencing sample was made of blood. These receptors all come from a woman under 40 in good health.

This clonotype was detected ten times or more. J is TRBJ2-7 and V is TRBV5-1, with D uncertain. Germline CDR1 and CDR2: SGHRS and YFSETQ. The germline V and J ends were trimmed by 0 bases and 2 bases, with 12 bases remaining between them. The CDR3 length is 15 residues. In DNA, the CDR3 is TGCGCCAGCAGCTTGGCAGGTAGCTCCCCCTACGAGCAGTACTTC. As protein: CASSLAGSSPYEQYF.

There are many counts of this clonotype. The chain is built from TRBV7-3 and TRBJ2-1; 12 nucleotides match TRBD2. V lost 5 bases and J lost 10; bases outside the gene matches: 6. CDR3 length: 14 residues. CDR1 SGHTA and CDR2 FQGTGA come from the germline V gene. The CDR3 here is CASSPSGGAKEQFF. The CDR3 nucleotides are TGTGCCAGCAGCCCTAGCGGGGGGGCGAAGGAGCAGTTCTTC.

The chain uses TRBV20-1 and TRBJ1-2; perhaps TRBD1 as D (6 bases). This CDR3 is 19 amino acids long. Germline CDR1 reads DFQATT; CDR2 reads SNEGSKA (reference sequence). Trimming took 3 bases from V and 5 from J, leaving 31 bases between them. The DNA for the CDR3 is TGCAGTGCTAGGCCTCAAACAGGGCAAAGAAAGGCGGGCCTTTATGGCTACACCTTC. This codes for CSARPQTGQRKAGLYGYTF.